This TCR beta chain was identified during a study of T cells in Graves' hyperthyroidism and ophthalmopathy (dated by TCRdb to the late 2010s). In terms of the full investigation: Peripheral blood was collected at initial diagnosis, before any treatment. After blood sampling, hyperthyroidism patients were treated with methimazole at a starting dose of 30 mg daily, and ophthalmopathy patients were treated with high-dose intravenous methylprednisolone. The paper describes TCR Vbeta CDR3 sequencing of 140 or so peripheral blood samples, made up of 43 ophthalmopathy patients, more than 70 hyperthyroidism patients and some 17 progressor patients. The roughly 100 discovery patients were randomly divided into training and test sets at a 7:3 ratio. A discovery cohort of about a hundred patients, about 40 with Graves' ophthalmopathy and about 58 with stable Graves' hyperthyroidism, was used to find distinguishing TCR V-J signatures. The study also compared thyroid tissue and blood T-cell repertoires from roughly 6 Graves' hyperthyroidism patients. An independent validation cohort of around 19 hyperthyroidism patients and over 15 patients who later progressed to ophthalmopathy tested prospective prediction of ophthalmopathy.

What the study reported, not specific to this receptor: Most expanded thyroid clonotypes (frequency above 0.001) were also detected in blood, a finding suggesting that blood repertoires may reflect thyroid immune responses. A 13 V-J signature model separated ophthalmopathy from stable hyperthyroidism, with approximately 87% sensitivity and roughly 82% specificity in cross-validation and 80%/75% in testing. In validation, the model predicted progression to ophthalmopathy a median of about 5.9 months before onset, with about 71% sensitivity and about 75% specificity. Sample size was not statistically predetermined, and investigators were not blinded to group allocation.

TCR beta CDR3 regions were amplified from RNA transcripts. The first round of RT-PCR for the TCR CDR3 was performed with the HTBI primer set and the Qiagen OneStep RT-PCR kit. Libraries were constructed in a second round of multiplex PCR, after which size selection and purification were performed. The libraries were sequenced on an Illumina HiSeq2000 using paired-end 100 bp reads. From the authors' description of their analysis: SOAPnuke was used to process the raw data, removing reads that contained adapters or uncalled bases, had a mean Phred below 15, or lacked an exact match to the constant primer or identifier. COPE v1.2.5 was used to merge the high-quality paired reads, and each unique nucleotide sequence was defined as a clonotype. Clonotypes were aligned to IMGT TRBV, TRBD and TRBJ reference segments using MiTCR v1.1. The analysis was restricted to V-J combinations with a frequency above 0.0001, which together covered roughly 99% of the repertoires. A TCS score was defined as the ratio between F50 (clonal expansion) and ExV (chaos), using BLOSUM62-based TCRdist between CDR3 peptides within each V-J. Welch's t-statistics and random forest reduced roughly 500 V-J features to 13, which were used in a naive Bayes classifier (R e1071). TCRdb trimmed the raw reads at Q25, called clones with MiXCR and kept productive beta chains. One record per CDR3 amino acid sequence lists the most common genes and DNA. The V and J calls come from TCRdb's annotation, not from the publication. For this sample the table gives some 620,000 distinct CDR3 sequences, of which about 17% were detected only once. The top ten hold approximately 3.8% of the sample.

A note on this clonotype: Its antigen is unknown. At one end, the junction sequence differs from germline, possibly due to a read error.

The CDR3 starts with the cysteine, ends with the phenylalanine, and has 14 residues. Of the read, only the CDR3 DNA is kept; its 42 bases are in frame from base 1. The germline V gene (reference sequence) specifies SEHNR as CDR1 and FQNEAQ as CDR2. A patient counted as having stable Graves' hyperthyroidism if no progression to ophthalmopathy occurred over 18 months of follow-up. Hyperthyroidism patients were aged 18 to 65 years and newly diagnosed, with disease duration of less than 2 months. The study excluded patients with uncontrolled infections, other autoimmune diseases, pregnancy or lactation. Diagnoses relied on clinical symptoms, serum thyroxine and TRAb, thyroid ultrasound and orbital computed tomography. PBMCs were isolated from 7.5 to 10 ml of fresh peripheral blood by Ficoll-Paque density gradient centrifugation. Total RNA was extracted using Trizol reagent, and RNA quality was assessed on an Agilent 2100 Bioanalyzer.

The V and J genes are TRBV7-9 and TRBJ2-2; 8 of the junction bases match TRBD2. The origin of this receptor is a woman aged 25-40 years with Graves' hyperthyroidism. Material for sequencing was blood. The DNA reads TGTGCCAGCGGCTTAGCGGGATACACCGGGGAGCTGTTTTTT. Its product reads: CASGLAGYTGELFF.